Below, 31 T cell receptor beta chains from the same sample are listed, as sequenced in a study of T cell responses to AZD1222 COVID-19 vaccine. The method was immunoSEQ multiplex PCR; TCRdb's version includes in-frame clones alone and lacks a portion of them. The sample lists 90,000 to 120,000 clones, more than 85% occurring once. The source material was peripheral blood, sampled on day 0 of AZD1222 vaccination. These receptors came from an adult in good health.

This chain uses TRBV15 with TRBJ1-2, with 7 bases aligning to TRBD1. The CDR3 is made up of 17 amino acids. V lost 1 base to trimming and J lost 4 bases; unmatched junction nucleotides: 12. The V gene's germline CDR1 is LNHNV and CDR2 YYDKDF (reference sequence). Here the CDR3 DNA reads TGTGCCACCAGCAGAGTTAGGGGAACAGGGGTCGGCTATGGCTACACCTTC. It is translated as CATSRVRGTGVGYGYTF.

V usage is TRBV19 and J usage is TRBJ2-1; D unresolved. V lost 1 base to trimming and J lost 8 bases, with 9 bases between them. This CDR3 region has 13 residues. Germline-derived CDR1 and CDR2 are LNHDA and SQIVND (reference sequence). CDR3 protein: CASSIGRRDEQFF. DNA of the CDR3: TGTGCCAGTAGTATAGGCCGGCGAGATGAGCAGTTCTTC.

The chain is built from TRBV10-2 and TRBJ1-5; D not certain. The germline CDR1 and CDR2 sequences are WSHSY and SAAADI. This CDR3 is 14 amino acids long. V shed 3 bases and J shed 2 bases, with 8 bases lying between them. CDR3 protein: CASSETSGNQPQHF. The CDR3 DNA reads TGCGCCAGCAGTGAAACCTCGGGCAATCAGCCCCAGCATTTT.

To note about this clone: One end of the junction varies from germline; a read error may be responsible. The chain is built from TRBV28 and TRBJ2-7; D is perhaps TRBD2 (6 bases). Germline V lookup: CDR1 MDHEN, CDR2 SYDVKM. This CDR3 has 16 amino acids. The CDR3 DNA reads TGTGCCATCAGTTTGTGGGGGGTCGAGGGATACTACGAGCAGTACTTC. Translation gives CAISLWGVEGYYEQYF.

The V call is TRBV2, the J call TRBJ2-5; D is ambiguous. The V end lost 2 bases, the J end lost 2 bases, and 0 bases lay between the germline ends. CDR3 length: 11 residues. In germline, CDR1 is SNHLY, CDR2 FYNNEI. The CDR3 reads CASSEQETQYF. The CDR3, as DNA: TGTGCCAGCAGTGAACAAGAGACCCAGTACTTC.

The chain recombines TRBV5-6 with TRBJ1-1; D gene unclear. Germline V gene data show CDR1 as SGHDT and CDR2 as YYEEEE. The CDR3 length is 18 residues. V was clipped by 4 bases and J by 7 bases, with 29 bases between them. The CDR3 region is CASSLPRGQATGVVEAFF. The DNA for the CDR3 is TGTGCCAGCAGCCTCCCTCGAGGGCAGGCTACTGGAGTGGTTGAAGCTTTCTTT.

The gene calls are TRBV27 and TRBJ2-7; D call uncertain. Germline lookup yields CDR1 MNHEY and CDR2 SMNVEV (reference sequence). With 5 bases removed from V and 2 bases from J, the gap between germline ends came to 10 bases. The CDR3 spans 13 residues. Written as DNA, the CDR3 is TGTGCCAGCAGTCCCCTGGGCCCCTACGAGCAGTACTTC. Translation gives CASSPLGPYEQYF.

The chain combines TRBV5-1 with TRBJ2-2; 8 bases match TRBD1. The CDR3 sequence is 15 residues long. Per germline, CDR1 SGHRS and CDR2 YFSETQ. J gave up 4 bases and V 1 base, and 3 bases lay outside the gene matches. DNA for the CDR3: TGCGCCAGCAGCTTGCAGGGGGCCGGCACCGGGGAGCTGTTTTTT. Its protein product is CASSLQGAGTGELFF.

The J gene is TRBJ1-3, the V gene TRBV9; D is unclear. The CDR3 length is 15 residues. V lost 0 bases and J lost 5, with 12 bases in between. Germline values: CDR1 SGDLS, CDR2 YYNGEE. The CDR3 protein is CASSVGEGSRNTIYF. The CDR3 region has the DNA TGTGCCAGCAGCGTAGGCGAGGGCTCGAGAAACACCATATATTTT.

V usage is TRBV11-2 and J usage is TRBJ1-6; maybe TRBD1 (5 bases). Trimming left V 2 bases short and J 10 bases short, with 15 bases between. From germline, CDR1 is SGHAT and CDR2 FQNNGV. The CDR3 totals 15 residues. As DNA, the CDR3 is TGTGCCAGCAGCTTAACGTATAGGGCAGGGTCACCCCTCCACTTT. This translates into CASSLTYRAGSPLHF.

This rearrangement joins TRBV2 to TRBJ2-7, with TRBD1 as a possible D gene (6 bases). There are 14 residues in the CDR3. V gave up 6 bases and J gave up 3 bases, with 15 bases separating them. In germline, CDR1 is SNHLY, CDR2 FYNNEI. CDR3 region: CASRDRQENYEQYF. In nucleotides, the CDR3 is TGTGCCAGCAGAGACCGACAGGAAAACTACGAGCAGTACTTC.

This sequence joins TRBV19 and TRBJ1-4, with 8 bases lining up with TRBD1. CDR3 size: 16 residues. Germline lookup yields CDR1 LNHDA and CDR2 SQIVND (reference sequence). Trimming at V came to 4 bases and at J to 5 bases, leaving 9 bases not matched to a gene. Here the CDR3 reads CASSNRGQGINEKLFF. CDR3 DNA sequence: TGTGCCAGTAGTAATCGTGGACAGGGTATAAATGAAAAACTGTTTTTT.

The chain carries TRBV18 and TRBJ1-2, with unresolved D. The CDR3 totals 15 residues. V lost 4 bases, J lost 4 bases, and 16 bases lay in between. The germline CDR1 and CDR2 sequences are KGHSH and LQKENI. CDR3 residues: CASSQSTEGSYGYTF. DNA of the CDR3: TGTGCCAGCTCACAAAGCACGGAAGGGAGCTATGGCTACACCTTC.

This CDR3 reads CSVRGQLNTEAFF. In nucleotides, the CDR3 is TGCAGCGTTAGGGGACAGTTGAACACTGAAGCTTTCTTT. The chain couples TRBV29-1 to TRBJ1-1, with 7 bases lining up with TRBD1. V was pared by 5 bases and J by 0 bases, with 3 bases of the junction left unmatched. The germline gives CDR1 SQVTM, CDR2 ANQGSEA. There are 13 residues in the CDR3. Using reference TRBV29-1 and TRBJ1-1 for the parts outside the CDR3, the full variable domain is SAVISQKPSRDICQRGTSLTIQCQVDSQVTMMFWYRQQPGQSLTLIATANQGSEATYESGFVIDKFPISRPNLTFSTLTVSNMSPEDSSIYLCSVRGQLNTEAFFGQGTRLTVV.

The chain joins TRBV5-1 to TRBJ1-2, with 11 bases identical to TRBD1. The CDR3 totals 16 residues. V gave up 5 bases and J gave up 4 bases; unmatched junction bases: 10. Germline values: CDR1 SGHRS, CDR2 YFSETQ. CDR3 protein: CASRIGRDRGIYGYTF. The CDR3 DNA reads TGCGCCAGCAGGATTGGGCGGGACAGGGGGATCTATGGCTACACCTTC.

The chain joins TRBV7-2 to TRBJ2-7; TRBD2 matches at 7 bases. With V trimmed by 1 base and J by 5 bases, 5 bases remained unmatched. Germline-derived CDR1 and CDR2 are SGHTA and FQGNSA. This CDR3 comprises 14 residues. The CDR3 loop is CASSLGPGTNEQYF. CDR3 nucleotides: TGTGCCAGCAGCTTAGGCCCAGGGACTAACGAGCAGTACTTC.

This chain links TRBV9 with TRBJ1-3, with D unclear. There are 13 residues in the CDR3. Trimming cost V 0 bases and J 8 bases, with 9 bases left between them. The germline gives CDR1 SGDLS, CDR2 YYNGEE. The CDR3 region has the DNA TGTGCCAGCAGCGTAGTCTTCGGGGACACCATATATTTT. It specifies CASSVVFGDTIYF.

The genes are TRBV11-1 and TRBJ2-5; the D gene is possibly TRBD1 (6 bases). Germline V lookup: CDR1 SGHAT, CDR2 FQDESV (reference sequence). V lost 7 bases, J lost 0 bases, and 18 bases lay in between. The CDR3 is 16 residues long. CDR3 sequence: CASTRKGGFYQETQYF. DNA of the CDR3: TGTGCCAGCACCAGGAAAGGGGGATTTTACCAAGAGACCCAGTACTTC.

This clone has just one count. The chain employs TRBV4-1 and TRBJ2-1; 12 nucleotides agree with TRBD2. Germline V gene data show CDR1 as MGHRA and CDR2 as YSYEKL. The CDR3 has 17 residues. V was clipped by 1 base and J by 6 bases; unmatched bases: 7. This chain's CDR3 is CASSQVLLAGGGNEQFF. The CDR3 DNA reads TGCGCCAGCAGCCAAGTCTTACTAGCGGGAGGAGGCAATGAGCAGTTCTTC.

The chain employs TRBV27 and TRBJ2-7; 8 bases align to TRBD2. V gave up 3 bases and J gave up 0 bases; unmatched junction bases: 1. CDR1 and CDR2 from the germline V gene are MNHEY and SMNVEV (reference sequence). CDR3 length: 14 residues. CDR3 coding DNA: TGTGCCAGCAGTTTCGGACTAGCCTCCTACGAGCAGTACTTC. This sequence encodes CASSFGLASYEQYF.

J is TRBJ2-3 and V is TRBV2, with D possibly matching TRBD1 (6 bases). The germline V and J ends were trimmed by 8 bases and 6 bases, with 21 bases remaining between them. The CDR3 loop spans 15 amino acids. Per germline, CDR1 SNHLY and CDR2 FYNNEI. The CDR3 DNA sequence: TGTGCCAGCTGCGGTGGGGGCCATTTGTCGGATACGCAGTATTTT. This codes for CASCGGGHLSDTQYF.

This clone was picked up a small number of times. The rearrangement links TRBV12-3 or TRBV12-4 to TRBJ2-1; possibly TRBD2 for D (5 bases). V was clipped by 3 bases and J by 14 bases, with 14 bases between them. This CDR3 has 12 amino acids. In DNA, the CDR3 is TGTGCCAGCAGTTTGTTCCGCGGGCAAAAGTTCTTC. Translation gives CASSLFRGQKFF.

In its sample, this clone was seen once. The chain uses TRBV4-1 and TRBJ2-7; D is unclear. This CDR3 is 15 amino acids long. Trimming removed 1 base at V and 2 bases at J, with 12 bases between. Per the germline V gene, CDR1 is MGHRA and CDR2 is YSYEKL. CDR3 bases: TGCGCCAGCAGCCAAGGTCAGGCCGCCACCTACGAGCAGTACTTC. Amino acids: CASSQGQAATYEQYF.

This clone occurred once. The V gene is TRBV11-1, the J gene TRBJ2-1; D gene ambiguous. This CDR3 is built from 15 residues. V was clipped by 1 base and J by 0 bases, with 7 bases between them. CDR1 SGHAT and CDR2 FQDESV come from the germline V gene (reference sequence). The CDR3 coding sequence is TGTGCCAGCAGCTTAGGGCCAAGCTCCTACAATGAGCAGTTCTTC. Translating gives CASSLGPSSYNEQFF.

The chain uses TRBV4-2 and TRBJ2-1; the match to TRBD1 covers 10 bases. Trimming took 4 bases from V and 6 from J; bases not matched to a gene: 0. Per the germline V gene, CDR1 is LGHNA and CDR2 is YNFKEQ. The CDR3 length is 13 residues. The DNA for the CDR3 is TGTGCCAGCAGCCGGACAGGGGGCAATGAGCAGTTCTTC. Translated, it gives CASSRTGGNEQFF.

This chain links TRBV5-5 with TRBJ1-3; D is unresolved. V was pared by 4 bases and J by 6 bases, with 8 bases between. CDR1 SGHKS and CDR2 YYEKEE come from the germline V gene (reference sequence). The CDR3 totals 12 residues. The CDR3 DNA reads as TGTGCCAGCAGCCTGACGGAAAACACCATATATTTT. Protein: CASSLTENTIYF.

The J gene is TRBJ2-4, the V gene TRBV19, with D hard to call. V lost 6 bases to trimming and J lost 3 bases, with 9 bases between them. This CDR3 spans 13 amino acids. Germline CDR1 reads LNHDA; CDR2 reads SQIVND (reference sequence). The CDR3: CASSRSGKNIQYF. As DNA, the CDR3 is TGTGCCAGTAGCAGGTCTGGCAAAAACATTCAGTACTTC.

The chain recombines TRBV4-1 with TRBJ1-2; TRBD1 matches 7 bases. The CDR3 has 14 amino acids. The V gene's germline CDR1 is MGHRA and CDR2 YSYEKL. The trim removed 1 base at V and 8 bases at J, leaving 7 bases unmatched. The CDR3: CASSQGEGADGYTF. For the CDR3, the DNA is TGCGCCAGCAGCCAAGGAGAGGGGGCTGACGGCTACACCTTC.

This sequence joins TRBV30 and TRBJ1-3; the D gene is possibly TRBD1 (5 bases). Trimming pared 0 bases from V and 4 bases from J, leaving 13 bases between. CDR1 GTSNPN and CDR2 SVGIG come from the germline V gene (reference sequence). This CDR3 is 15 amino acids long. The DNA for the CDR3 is TGTGCCTGGAGTGTAGGGACCCGGTGGGGAAACACCATATATTTT. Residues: CAWSVGTRWGNTIYF.

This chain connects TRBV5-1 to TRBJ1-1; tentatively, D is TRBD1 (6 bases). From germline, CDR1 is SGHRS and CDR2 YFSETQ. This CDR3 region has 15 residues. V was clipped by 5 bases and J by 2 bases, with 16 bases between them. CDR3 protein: CASRRNRVGNTEAFF. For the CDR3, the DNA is TGCGCCAGCAGGCGTAACAGGGTGGGCAACACTGAAGCTTTCTTT.

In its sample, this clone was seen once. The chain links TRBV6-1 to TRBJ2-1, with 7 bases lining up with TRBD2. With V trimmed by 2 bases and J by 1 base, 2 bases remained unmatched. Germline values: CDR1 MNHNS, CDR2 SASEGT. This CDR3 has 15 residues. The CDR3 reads CASSEPGRSYNEQFF. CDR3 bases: TGTGCCAGCAGTGAACCCGGGAGGTCCTACAATGAGCAGTTCTTC.